This T cell receptor beta chain stems from a study of blood T cell repertoires in COVID-19. Generated by immunoSEQ multiplex PCR, the TCRdb table keeps only in-frame clones and is missing some. Here the sample spans around 180,000 clones, 88% being singletons. This clone showed up just once. Germline V gives CDR1 MDHEN, CDR2 SYDVKM. V was trimmed by 7 bases and J by 0 bases, leaving 13 bases between them. CDR3 length equals 16 residues. The sequenced sample consisted of peripheral blood. The sequence derives from a woman in her twenties or thirties with acute or convalescent COVID-19. The chain joins TRBV28 to TRBJ2-6; maybe TRBD1 (5 bases). As DNA, the CDR3 is TGTGCCAGCACTCCCCGGACATTCTCTGGGGCCAACGTCCTGACTTTC. Its translation is CASTPRTFSGANVLTF.